This entry concerns a single TCR beta chain. The antigen remains undetermined. Repertoires were generated with immunoSEQ multiplex PCR, while TCRdb's copy carries only in-frame clones and drops some. The data show 110,000 or so clones, 80% to 90% seen once. The J segment lost 10 bases and the V segment lost 1 base, leaving 4 bases of the junction unmatched. The CDR3 totals 13 residues. Per germline, CDR1 LGHNT and CDR2 FRNRAP. These data come from a study of T cell responses to AZD1222 COVID-19 vaccine. Overall study results and limits: Mapped onto spike, vaccine-associated CD4 TCRs spanned it and were dominant at 160-218 and 743-854.

The chain is built from TRBV12-5 and TRBJ2-1; TRBD2 agrees at 7 bases. The origin of this receptor is an adult who received the AZD1222 COVID-19 vaccine. The source was peripheral blood, collected 28 days after the second AZD1222 dose. The CDR3 DNA reads as TGTGCTAGTGGTTTGGCAGCGGGGCTGGAGCAGTTCTTC. Amino acid sequence: CASGLAAGLEQFF.